This T cell receptor (beta chain) was sequenced in a study of blood T cell repertoires in COVID-19. Study-level information: The United States, Italy and Spain were the sources of the acute and convalescent COVID-19 samples. From T cells, B-cell-depleted T cells, or PBMCs came the material, which was cDNA or gDNA.

Original processing methods: Quantification of nucleated cells was approximated via reference gene primer amplification. Assay used: immunoSEQ multiplex PCR; TCRdb lists only in-frame clones, some missing. D and trimming were read from the DNA, whereas the V and J calls and clone size are those reported in that table. There are 30,000 to 40,000 clones in the sample; roughly 88% occur only once, and approximately 2.4% lies in the top ten. This clone came up once. The CDR3 sequence is 17 residues long. The ends were cut back, 4 bases at V and 5 bases at J, with 23 bases in the middle. Germline V gene lookup returns CDR1 SEHNR and CDR2 FQNEAQ (reference sequence).

The chain uses TRBV7-9 and TRBJ1-2, with D possibly matching TRBD1 (6 bases). The receptor comes from a human donor in a cohort sampled during active COVID-19. The material sequenced was peripheral blood. The CDR3 is CASSSTMTGPLFYGYTF. The CDR3 nucleotides are TGTGCCAGCAGCTCCACCATGACAGGCCCCCTCTTTTATGGCTACACCTTC.